The 20 T cell receptor beta chains below all came from one sample that was sequenced in a study of shared clonotypes between healthy human individuals. TCRdb's table, derived via immunoSEQ multiplex PCR, lists solely in-frame clones and lacks some. The table includes approximately 2.4 million clones, approximately 96% detected once. Sequencing used naive CD4+ T cells sorted from blood. Subset defined: CD45RA+ positively selected. The origin of the receptors is a young man in good health.

The chain links TRBV5-4 to TRBJ2-7, with D tentatively TRBD1 (6 bases). Trimming stripped 4 bases from V and 2 bases from J, with 13 bases between. The CDR3 loop spans 14 amino acids. Looked up from germline, CDR1 is SGHNT and CDR2 is YYREEE (reference sequence). CDR3 in amino acids: CASSLTGPTYEQYF. CDR3 in DNA: TGTGCCAGCAGCCTGACAGGACCCACCTACGAGCAGTACTTC. The whole variable domain, remainder taken from reference TRBV5-4 and TRBJ2-7, is ETGVTQSPTHLIKTRGQQVTLRCSSQSGHNTVSWYQQALGQGPQFIFQYYREEENGRGNFPPRFSGLQFPNYSSELNVNALELDDSALYLCASSLTGPTYEQYFGPGTRLTVT.

The chain couples TRBV11-2 to TRBJ2-3; 7 bases agree with TRBD2. The CDR3 has 13 residues. Trimming removed 6 bases from V and 4 bases from J; junction bases left unmatched: 4. The germline V gene has CDR1 SGHAT and CDR2 FQNNGV. This chain's CDR3 is CASRYRGADTQYF. The CDR3 DNA is TGTGCCAGCAGGTACCGGGGGGCAGATACGCAGTATTTT.

The chain is built from TRBV30 and TRBJ1-1, with unresolved D. The V gene lost 4 bases and the J gene lost 6 bases, with 15 bases spanning the gap. Looked up from germline, CDR1 is GTSNPN and CDR2 is SVGIG (reference sequence). The CDR3 runs 13 residues. The CDR3 sequence is CAWKLLGISEAFF. The CDR3 DNA follows: TGTGCCTGGAAACTGCTAGGGATCTCTGAAGCTTTCTTT.

The rearrangement links TRBV5-1 to TRBJ1-1; no clear D gene. CDR3 length equals 13 residues. CDR1 and CDR2 (germline): SGHRS, YFSETQ. Trimming stripped 5 bases from V and 0 bases from J, with 8 bases between. As DNA, the CDR3 is TGCGCCAGCAGGGGAAACATGAACACTGAAGCTTTCTTT. This translates into CASRGNMNTEAFF. Full variable domain (remainder filled in from reference TRBV5-1 and TRBJ1-1): KAGVTQTPRYLIKTRGQQVTLSCSPISGHRSVSWYQQTPGQGLQFLFEYFSETQRNKGNFPGRFSGRQFSNSRSEMNVSTLELGDSALYLCASRGNMNTEAFFGQGTRLTVV.

The chain has TRBV4-3 and TRBJ2-5; unclear D gene. In germline, CDR1 is LGHNA, CDR2 YSLEER. The CDR3 contains 15 residues. Trimming pared 0 bases from V and 5 bases from J, leaving 13 bases between. The chain's CDR3 is CASSQEEHLGETQYF. The DNA of the CDR3 is TGCGCCAGCAGCCAAGAGGAGCACTTGGGGGAGACCCAGTACTTC.

This rearrangement joins TRBV11-3 to TRBJ2-1; 9 positions match TRBD2. This CDR3 comprises 16 residues. Germline V gene data show CDR1 as SGHNT and CDR2 as YENEEA. J was trimmed by 6 bases and V by 5 bases; bases with no gene match: 11. The CDR3 DNA reads TGTGCCAGCAGCCTCAGAGCGGGAGGCTCAGGCAATGAGCAGTTCTTC. Translated, it gives CASSLRAGGSGNEQFF.

The V call is TRBV5-4, the J call TRBJ2-7, with TRBD1 matching 9 bases. From germline, CDR1 is SGHNT and CDR2 YYREEE (reference sequence). The CDR3 has 15 amino acids. V lost 3 bases and J lost 1; bases outside the gene matches: 5. The CDR3 region has the DNA TGTGCCAGCAGCTCCGGGACAGGGCAATCCTACGAGCAGTACTTC. It translates to CASSSGTGQSYEQYF.

The chain joins TRBV19 to TRBJ2-2; 10 positions agree with TRBD2. The length of the CDR3 is 15 residues. Trimming cost V 10 bases and J 2 bases; bases outside gene matches: 7. Germline values: CDR1 LNHDA, CDR2 SQIVND (reference sequence). CDR3 residues: CATKTSGVNTGELFF. CDR3 coding DNA: TGTGCCACAAAAACTAGCGGGGTCAACACCGGGGAGCTGTTTTTT.

The rearrangement joins TRBV6-5 to TRBJ1-2; D unclear. The germline gives CDR1 MNHEY, CDR2 SVGAGI. The V end lost 6 bases, the J end lost 4 bases, and 15 bases lay between the germline ends. The CDR3 is 14 amino acids. The CDR3 DNA is TGTGCCAGCAGGACGATCGACCCAAGCTATGGCTACACCTTC. It translates to CASRTIDPSYGYTF.

This clone was observed once. This chain connects TRBV19 to TRBJ1-3; possible D gene TRBD1, 6 bases. This CDR3 is 15 amino acids long. The germline CDR1 and CDR2 sequences are LNHDA and SQIVND (reference sequence). Between the trimmed V and J ends, which lost 6 bases and 3 bases, there was a span of 15 bases. CDR3 bases: TGTGCCAGTAGCCTGGGGGGGCGAGGTGGAAACACCATATATTTT. Residues: CASSLGGRGGNTIYF.

The V and J genes are TRBV6-5 and TRBJ2-1, with 8 bases matching TRBD2. V was pared by 5 bases and J by 1 base, with 4 bases of the junction left unmatched. The CDR3 sequence is 15 residues long. Germline CDR1 is MNHEY and CDR2 is SVGAGI. The CDR3 DNA reads TGTGCCAGCAGTCAGCGGGAGTTTTCCTACAATGAGCAGTTCTTC. It yields the protein CASSQREFSYNEQFF.

The chain recombines TRBV9 with TRBJ2-3; TRBD2 aligns across 8 bases. V gave up 0 bases and J gave up 1 base; unmatched junction bases: 10. CDR1 SGDLS and CDR2 YYNGEE come from the germline V gene. The CDR3 contains 18 residues. DNA for the CDR3: TGTGCCAGCAGCGTAGCTACCCGGGGGGGCTCGGGCACAGATACGCAGTATTTT. It codes for CASSVATRGGSGTDTQYF.

V usage is TRBV2 and J usage is TRBJ2-7; 7 bases match TRBD2. In germline, CDR1 is SNHLY, CDR2 FYNNEI. The CDR3 has 14 residues. Trimming removed 2 bases from V and 6 bases from J; junction bases left unmatched: 7. CDR3 DNA sequence: TGTGCCAGCAGTGAAAGTGGTTCGGGGGGCGAGCAGTACTTC. Translated: CASSESGSGGEQYF. The whole variable domain, filled in from reference TRBV2 and TRBJ2-7, reads EPEVTQTPSHQVTQMGQEVILRCVPISNHLYFYWYRQILGQKVEFLVSFYNNEISEKSEIFDDQFSVERPDGSNFTLKIRSTKLEDSAMYFCASSESGSGGEQYFGPGTRLTVT.

Regarding this clone: Other DNA sequences in this specimen translate into the identical CDR3. As DNA, the CDR3 is TGCGCCAGCAGCCCGGGGACAGGATATGGCTACACCTTC. Protein sequence: CASSPGTGYGYTF. This chain uses TRBV5-1 with TRBJ1-2; TRBD1 aligns across 8 bases. The V segment lost 4 bases and the J segment 5 bases; nucleotides outside the gene matches: 4. Germline-derived CDR1 and CDR2 are SGHRS and YFSETQ. The CDR3 extends over 13 amino acids.

V is TRBV11-2 and J is TRBJ2-4, with D perhaps TRBD2 (6 bases). V was cut by 5 bases and J by 8 bases, with 19 bases left in between. Germline assignment: CDR1 SGHAT and CDR2 FQNNGV. The CDR3 has 15 residues. The CDR3 DNA reads TGTGCCAGCAGCCCTCGGGGGAGAGGGCCGGACATTCAGTACTTC. Its translation: CASSPRGRGPDIQYF. The variable domain in full, with the rest retrieved from reference TRBV11-2 and TRBJ2-4, is EAGVAQSPRYKIIEKRQSVAFWCNPISGHATLYWYQQILGQGPKLLIQFQNNGVVDDSQLPKDRFSAERLKGVDSTLKIQPAKLEDSAVYLCASSPRGRGPDIQYFGAGTRLSVL.

A note on this clone: Other DNA sequences in this specimen translate into the identical CDR3. The chain has TRBV5-1 and TRBJ1-5, with a weak D call TRBD1 (5 bases). This CDR3 comprises 14 residues. The germline CDR1 and CDR2 sequences are SGHRS and YFSETQ. The V gene lost 0 bases and the J gene lost 7 bases, with 11 bases spanning the gap. The CDR3 reads CASSLEGERQPQHF. The CDR3, as DNA: TGCGCCAGCAGCTTGGAAGGGGAGCGCCAGCCCCAGCATTTT.

The rearrangement joins TRBV11-2 to TRBJ2-1; D gene uncertain. CDR3 size: 16 residues. Trimming took 0 bases from V and 4 from J, leaving 13 bases between them. CDR1 and CDR2 (germline): SGHAT, FQNNGV. CDR3 DNA sequence: TGTGCCAGCAGCTTAGATCCCCCAGACGTGTACAATGAGCAGTTCTTC. Amino acids: CASSLDPPDVYNEQFF.

This clone was seen a single time. This chain connects TRBV6-5 to TRBJ1-1, with a possible D match to TRBD1 (5 bases). The CDR3 consists of 15 residues. Germline CDR1 is MNHEY and CDR2 is SVGAGI. Trimming removed 7 bases from V and 0 bases from J, with 15 bases in between. Here the CDR3 reads CASNSHGTLNTEAFF. CDR3 sequence (DNA): TGTGCCAGCAATTCACACGGGACGTTGAACACTGAAGCTTTCTTT.

The chain uses TRBV10-1 and TRBJ1-1, with a weak D call TRBD1 (5 bases). Germline CDR1 reads WNHNN; CDR2 reads SYGVQD (reference sequence). V was clipped by 1 base and J by 0 bases, with 12 bases between them. The CDR3 extends over 16 amino acids. CDR3: CASSELRGTMNTEAFF. The CDR3 bases are TGCGCCAGCAGTGAGTTGAGGGGAACGATGAACACTGAAGCTTTCTTT.

J is TRBJ2-2 and V is TRBV6-5; TRBD2 agrees at 10 bases. This CDR3 is built from 14 residues. Germline V lookup: CDR1 MNHEY, CDR2 SVGAGI. Trimming took 5 bases from V and 7 from J; bases not matched to a gene: 4. CDR3 nucleotide sequence: TGTGCCAGCAGTACTAGCGGGGTTGGCGGGGAGCTGTTTTTT. Translation: CASSTSGVGGELFF.